This entry features one TCR beta chain sequence. Antigen specificity is unknown. This entry belongs to a study of CD8 T cell repertoires and HIV-1 epitope variants. Study-level information: T cells were stimulated with Twenty-five Gag and Nef peptides separately. Controls included no peptide, Ebola AY9 epitope, and a CMV, EBV, flu pool. Separate from the cultures, 1M uncultured T cells served as baseline.

Data came from immunoSEQ multiplex PCR; TCRdb stores just in-frame clones and leaves some out. This table has a few thousand clones, around 64% appearing once. Germline-derived CDR1 and CDR2 are MDHEN and SYDVKM. The germline V and J ends were trimmed by 5 bases and 2 bases, with 13 bases remaining between them. This CDR3 has 14 residues. The TCR sequence derives from a male donor with HIV. This chain connects TRBV28 to TRBJ2-7; D is undetermined. Material for sequencing was cultured CD8+ T cells derived from PBMCs. CDR3 DNA sequence: TGTGCCAGCAGTCCCCGGACCGTTGCCTACGAGCAGTACTTC. Its protein is CASSPRTVAYEQYF. Full variable domain (remainder filled in from reference TRBV28 and TRBJ2-7): DVKVTQSSRYLVKRTGEKVFLECVQDMDHENMFWYRQDPGLGLRLIYFSYDVKMKEKGDIPEGYSVSREKKERFSLILESASTNQTSMYLCASSPRTVAYEQYFGPGTRLTVT.